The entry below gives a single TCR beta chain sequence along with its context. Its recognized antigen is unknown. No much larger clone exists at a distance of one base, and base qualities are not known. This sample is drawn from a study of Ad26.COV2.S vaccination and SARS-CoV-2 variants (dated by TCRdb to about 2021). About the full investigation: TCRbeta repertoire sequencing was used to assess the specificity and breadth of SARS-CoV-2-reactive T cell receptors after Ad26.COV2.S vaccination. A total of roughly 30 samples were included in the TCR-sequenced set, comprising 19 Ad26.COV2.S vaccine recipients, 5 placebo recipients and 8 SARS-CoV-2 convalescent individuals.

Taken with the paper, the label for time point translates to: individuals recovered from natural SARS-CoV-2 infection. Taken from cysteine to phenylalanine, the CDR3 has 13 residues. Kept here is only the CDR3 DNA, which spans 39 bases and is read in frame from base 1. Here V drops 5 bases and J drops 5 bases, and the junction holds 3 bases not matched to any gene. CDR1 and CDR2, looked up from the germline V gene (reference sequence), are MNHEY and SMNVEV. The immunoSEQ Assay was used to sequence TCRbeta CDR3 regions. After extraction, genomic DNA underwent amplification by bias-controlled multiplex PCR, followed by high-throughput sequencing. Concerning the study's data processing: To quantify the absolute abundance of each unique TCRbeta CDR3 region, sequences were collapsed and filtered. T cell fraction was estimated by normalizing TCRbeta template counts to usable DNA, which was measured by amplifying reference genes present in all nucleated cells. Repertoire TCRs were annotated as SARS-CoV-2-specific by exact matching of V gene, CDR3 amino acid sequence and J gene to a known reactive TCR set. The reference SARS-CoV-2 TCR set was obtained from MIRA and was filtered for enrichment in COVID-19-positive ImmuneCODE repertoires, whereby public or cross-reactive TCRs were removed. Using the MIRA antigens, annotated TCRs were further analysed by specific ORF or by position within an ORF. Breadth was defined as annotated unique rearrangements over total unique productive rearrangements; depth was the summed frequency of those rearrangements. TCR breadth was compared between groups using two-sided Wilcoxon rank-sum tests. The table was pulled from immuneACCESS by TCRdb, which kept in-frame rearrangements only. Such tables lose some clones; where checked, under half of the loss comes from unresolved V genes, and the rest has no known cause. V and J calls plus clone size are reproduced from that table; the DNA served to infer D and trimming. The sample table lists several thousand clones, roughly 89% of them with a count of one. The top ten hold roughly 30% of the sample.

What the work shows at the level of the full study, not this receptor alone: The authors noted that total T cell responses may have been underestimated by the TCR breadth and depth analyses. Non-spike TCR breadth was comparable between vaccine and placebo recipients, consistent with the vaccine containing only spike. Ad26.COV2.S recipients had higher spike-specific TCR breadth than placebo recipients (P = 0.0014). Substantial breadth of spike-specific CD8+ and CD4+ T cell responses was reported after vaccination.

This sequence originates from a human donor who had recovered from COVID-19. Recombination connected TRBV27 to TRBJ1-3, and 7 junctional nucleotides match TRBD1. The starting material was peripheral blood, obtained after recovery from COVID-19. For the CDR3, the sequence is CASSPTGRNTIYF. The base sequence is TGTGCCAGCAGTCCGACAGGGAGAAACACCATATATTTT.